What follows are 22 T cell receptor beta chains derived from one specimen sequenced in a study of T cell repertoires in aging, cancer and after chemotherapy. TCR beta rearrangements were amplified from peripheral blood genomic DNA. TRB rearrangements spanning V, D and J were amplified using mixed TRB-A/B primers. TCRdb analysed the multiplex PCR reads with MiXCR anew, one entry per CDR3 protein. The sample carries about 1,200 distinct CDR3 sequences, roughly 24% recorded once. Material: blood. The source of these receptors is a human donor with a blood cancer.

By frequency in the sample, this clonotype is medium-sized. The V call is TRBV12-3 or TRBV12-4, the J call TRBJ2-3; D is undetermined. CDR3 length: 11 amino acids. Trimming stripped 8 bases from V and 1 base from J, with 4 bases between. The CDR3 nucleotides are TGTGCCAGCGCCGGCACAGATACGCAGTATTTT. Translated, it gives CASAGTDTQYF.

This chain joins TRBV20-1 and TRBJ2-2; D is unresolved. CDR3 length: 14 amino acids. Germline V gene sequence: CDR1 DFQATT, CDR2 SNEGSKA (reference sequence). Trimming removed 3 bases at V and 4 bases at J, with 12 bases between. CDR3 in DNA: TGCAGTGCTAGGGGCAGGACGGGCACCGGGGAGCTGTTTTTT. Residues: CSARGRTGTGELFF.

The gene calls are TRBV5-1 and TRBJ2-1; 12 nucleotides align to TRBD2. Germline trimming cut 0 bases from V and 7 bases from J; bases unmatched to any gene: 5. CDR3 length equals 16 residues. CDR1 SGHRS and CDR2 YFSETQ come from the germline V gene. Here the CDR3 DNA reads TGCGCCAGCAGCTTGGGGCCTAGCGGGGGGGTAAATGAGCAGTTCTTC. Protein: CASSLGPSGGVNEQFF.

This sequence joins TRBV20-1 and TRBJ2-2, with 11 positions matching TRBD2. V lost 1 base, J lost 6 bases, and 4 bases stayed unmatched. The CDR3 runs to 15 residues. Germline V lookup: CDR1 DFQATT, CDR2 SNEGSKA (reference sequence). The CDR3 DNA follows: TGCAGTGCTAGAGGCCTAGCGGGAGGCCCCGGGGAGCTGTTTTTT. Translated: CSARGLAGGPGELFF.

V usage is TRBV19 and J usage is TRBJ1-1, with 7 nucleotides matching TRBD1. This CDR3 contains 16 residues. V dropped 6 bases and J dropped 5; count of bases not matched to a gene: 15. Germline V gene sequence: CDR1 LNHDA, CDR2 SQIVND (reference sequence). Written as DNA, the CDR3 is TGTGCCAGTAGATCACCCTCGGCGCAGGGGGTAACTGAAGCTTTCTTT. Protein: CASRSPSAQGVTEAFF.

In regard to this clonotype: A single base separates this from a much larger clone, so it may be a read error. The V and J genes are TRBV7-9 and TRBJ1-6; a possible D gene is TRBD1 (5 bases). Germline V gives CDR1 SEHNR, CDR2 FQNEAQ (reference sequence). The germline V and J ends were trimmed by 3 bases and 7 bases, with 13 bases remaining between them. There are 15 residues in the CDR3. CDR3 loop: CASSFGDSDNSPLHF. The CDR3 DNA follows: TGTGCCAGCAGCTTCGGCGACAGTGACAATTCACCCCTCCACTTT.

This clonotype was recorded once. With a much larger clone just one base away, this may be a read error. This chain joins TRBV19 and TRBJ2-7; D might be TRBD2 (5 bases). V was pared by 9 bases and J by 6 bases, with 21 bases between. In germline, CDR1 is LNHDA, CDR2 SQIVND (reference sequence). This CDR3 has 14 residues. CDR3 amino acids: CASSAGESKGEQYF. CDR3 DNA: TGTGCCAGCAGCGCCGGGGAGAGCAAGGGCGAGCAGTACTTC.

This chain links TRBV20-1 with TRBJ2-1; D ambiguous. This CDR3 contains 14 residues. Trimming cost V 6 bases and J 3 bases, with 15 bases left between them. CDR1 DFQATT and CDR2 SNEGSKA come from the germline V gene (reference sequence). CDR3 sequence (DNA): TGCAGTGCAGCGAGGTTTGATAGCTACAATGAGCAGTTCTTC. It encodes CSAARFDSYNEQFF.

This clonotype occurred a few times. The V gene is TRBV30, the J gene TRBJ1-2; 9 nucleotides agree with TRBD1. The CDR3 is 13 amino acids. CDR1 and CDR2 from the germline V gene are GTSNPN and SVGIG (reference sequence). Trimming cost V 2 bases and J 8 bases; bases outside gene matches: 6. The CDR3: CAWSIQGAPGYTF. Here the CDR3 DNA reads TGTGCCTGGAGTATACAGGGGGCGCCAGGCTACACCTTC.

This clonotype qualifies as medium-sized (0.01 to 0.1%). The chain couples TRBV5-6 to TRBJ1-5; D not certain. CDR3 size: 15 residues. V lost 0 bases and J lost 3, with 10 bases in between. In germline, CDR1 is SGHDT, CDR2 YYEEEE. The CDR3 DNA reads as TGTGCCAGCAGCTTGGGGGGAAGGGTCAATCAGCCCCAGCATTTT. Translated, it gives CASSLGGRVNQPQHF.

This clonotype is labeled as large. The chain is built from TRBV27 and TRBJ2-2; 10 bases map to TRBD2. Unmatched junction bases numbered 8, after V lost 5 bases and J lost 5 bases. The CDR3 covers 16 residues. From germline, CDR1 is MNHEY and CDR2 SMNVEV (reference sequence). CDR3 DNA: TGTGCCAGCAGTCTTATAGCGGGAGGTCGGACCGGGGAGCTGTTTTTT. Its translation is CASSLIAGGRTGELFF.

By proportion, this clonotype is medium-sized. V usage is TRBV29-1 and J usage is TRBJ2-7; possibly TRBD1 for D (6 bases). Trimming left V 6 bases short and J 5 bases short, with 11 bases between. Germline-derived CDR1 and CDR2 are SQVTM and ANQGSEA. CDR3 length equals 11 residues. In DNA form, the CDR3 reads TGCAGCGTGTACAGGGACCACGAGCAGTACTTC. It codes for CSVYRDHEQYF.

The genes are TRBV20-1 and TRBJ1-2, with 10 bases matching TRBD1. The CDR3 is made up of 14 amino acids. V shed 3 bases, J shed 7 bases, and the junction held 8 bases outside the gene matches. Germline values: CDR1 DFQATT, CDR2 SNEGSKA (reference sequence). For the CDR3, the DNA is TGCAGTGCTAGGCCCCGGACAGGGGGAAGTGGCTACACCTTC. It specifies CSARPRTGGSGYTF.

This clonotype is medium-sized (0.01 to 0.1%). J is TRBJ1-1 and V is TRBV29-1, with D unresolved. This CDR3 has 11 amino acids. The germline V gene encodes CDR1 SQVTM and CDR2 ANQGSEA. The DNA for the CDR3 is TGCAGTGGGATCCTGAACACTGAAGCTTTCTTT. This gives the protein CSGILNTEAFF.

This clonotype is termed medium-sized (0.01 to 0.1%). The chain recombines TRBV11-3 with TRBJ2-4; 9 bases are shared with TRBD1. The CDR3 is made up of 14 amino acids. Germline V gene lookup returns CDR1 SGHNT and CDR2 YENEEA. Unmatched junction bases numbered 4, after V lost 5 bases and J lost 5 bases. The CDR3 bases are TGTGCCAGCAGCGCCCGGACAGGGGAAAACATTCAGTACTTC. Protein: CASSARTGENIQYF.

This clonotype qualifies as hyperexpanded. In nucleotides, the CDR3 is TGTGCCAGCAACCGGGACAGGCGCACAGATACGCAGTATTTT. Translated: CASNRDRRTDTQYF. The V call is TRBV6-6, the J call TRBJ2-3; 8 nucleotides agree with TRBD1. Germline CDR1 MNHNY, CDR2 SVGAGI (reference sequence). The CDR3 spans 14 residues. With 7 bases clipped from V and 1 base from J, the junction kept 4 bases outside the gene matches.

This clonotype was recorded a few times. This chain uses TRBV20-1 with TRBJ2-3, with 8 bases fitting TRBD2. The CDR3 spans 13 residues. Germline V gene sequence: CDR1 DFQATT, CDR2 SNEGSKA (reference sequence). The V segment lost 5 bases and the J segment 6 bases; nucleotides outside the gene matches: 7. The CDR3 DNA sequence: TGCAGTGCTTCCCTAGCGGGTCGGGATACGCAGTATTTT. Its translation: CSASLAGRDTQYF.

Judged by abundance, this clonotype is medium-sized. The chain links TRBV30 to TRBJ1-6; 11 bases match TRBD1. The germline V gene encodes CDR1 GTSNPN and CDR2 SVGIG (reference sequence). The V segment lost 5 bases and the J segment 9 bases; nucleotides outside the gene matches: 15. CDR3 length: 17 residues. The CDR3 spells CAWSGQGDARSRSPLHF. DNA of the CDR3: TGTGCCTGGTCGGGACAGGGGGACGCCCGGAGCCGTTCACCCCTCCACTTT.

This chain joins TRBV28 and TRBJ2-5, with D tentatively TRBD1 (5 bases). The V and J ends lost 5 bases and 4 bases respectively, with 11 bases between them. Looked up from germline, CDR1 is MDHEN and CDR2 is SYDVKM. The CDR3 runs 13 residues. CDR3 in amino acids: CASSGAGRETQYF. The CDR3 nucleotides are TGTGCCAGCAGTGGGGCAGGTCGAGAGACCCAGTACTTC.

By sample fraction, this clonotype is medium-sized. The chain recombines TRBV5-4 with TRBJ2-3; 7 nucleotides match TRBD2. Germline V gene data show CDR1 as SGHNT and CDR2 as YYREEE (reference sequence). Trimming took 1 base from V and 6 from J; bases not matched to a gene: 8. The CDR3 spans 15 residues. CDR3 region: CASSLRLAGRDTQYF. In nucleotides, the CDR3 is TGTGCCAGCAGCTTGCGACTAGCTGGGCGGGATACGCAGTATTTT. Together with reference TRBV5-4 and TRBJ2-3, the CDR3 gives the full variable domain: ETGVTQSPTHLIKTRGQQVTLRCSSQSGHNTVSWYQQALGQGPQFIFQYYREEENGRGNFPPRFSGLQFPNYSSELNVNALELDDSALYLCASSLRLAGRDTQYFGPGTRLTVL.

The chain has TRBV12-3 or TRBV12-4 and TRBJ2-7; TRBD1 or TRBD2 may be the D gene (6 bases each). V shed 1 base and J shed 7 bases, with 8 bases lying between them. The CDR3 has 12 residues. CDR3 in DNA: TGTGCCAGCAGTTTAGAGGGGGGAGAGCAGTACTTC. It translates to CASSLEGGEQYF.

The chain recombines TRBV5-8 with TRBJ2-3, with 10 bases fitting TRBD1. The CDR3 length is 14 residues. From germline, CDR1 is SGHTS and CDR2 YDEGEE. The V gene end was trimmed by 4 bases and the J gene end by 4 bases; junction bases not matched to a gene: 3. This CDR3 reads CASSMTGGPDTQYF. In nucleotides, the CDR3 is TGTGCCAGCAGCATGACAGGGGGCCCAGATACGCAGTATTTT.